A single sample gave rise to the 23 T cell receptor beta chains below, sequenced in a study of cytomegalovirus exposure and HLA in healthy donors. The PCR contained 60 Vbeta and 13 Jbeta primers. Data came from immunoSEQ multiplex PCR; TCRdb stores just in-frame clones and leaves some out. This sample has just over 150,000 clones; around nine tenths occur once, and the top ten carry 1.5% to 2%. Input material: PBMCs. The receptors shown here come from a young woman in good health and CMV-seronegative.

The genes are TRBV27 and TRBJ2-3, with a weak D call TRBD1 (5 bases). V lost 0 bases and J lost 4, with 20 bases in between. CDR1 is MNHEY, CDR2 SMNVEV, per germline (reference sequence). The CDR3 is 18 amino acids. The CDR3: CASSLSPPGRREADTQYF. DNA for the CDR3: TGTGCCAGCAGTTTATCACCCCCTGGGCGCAGGGAAGCAGATACGCAGTATTTT.

The rearrangement joins TRBV4-2 to TRBJ2-5; 7 nucleotides align to TRBD2. CDR1 is LGHNA and CDR2 is YNFKEQ in the germline V gene. Trimming at V came to 4 bases and at J to 5 bases, leaving 13 bases not matched to a gene. The CDR3 runs 16 residues. The CDR3 sequence is CASSRALSGAGETQYF. As DNA, the CDR3 is TGTGCCAGCAGCCGGGCTCTCAGCGGGGCTGGGGAGACCCAGTACTTC.

This clone was recorded a few times. This chain links TRBV10-3 with TRBJ1-2; 7 bases match TRBD1. Trimming took 8 bases from V and 3 from J; bases not matched to a gene: 6. Looked up from germline, CDR1 is ENHRY and CDR2 is SYGVKD. CDR3 length: 13 residues. CDR3 sequence (DNA): TGTGCCATCGGGTTCGGGACAGACTATGGCTACACCTTC. It encodes CAIGFGTDYGYTF.

This chain joins TRBV28 and TRBJ1-5; D not resolved. In germline, CDR1 is MDHEN, CDR2 SYDVKM. The CDR3 spans 14 residues. Deletions cut 9 bases from V and 0 bases from J, with 12 bases between. CDR3 protein: CASLGGYSNQPQHF. The CDR3 DNA follows: TGTGCCAGTTTGGGAGGGTATAGCAATCAGCCCCAGCATTTT.

This sequence joins TRBV7-8 and TRBJ1-3, with D possibly being TRBD1 (5 bases). Germline lookup yields CDR1 SGHVS and CDR2 FQNEAQ. CDR3 length: 16 residues. The V end was cut by 1 base, the J end by 0 bases, with 10 bases between. The DNA of the CDR3 is TGTGCCAGCAGCTTAGGCGGGGGAAGCTCTGGAAACACCATATATTTT. It encodes CASSLGGGSSGNTIYF.

The V and J genes are TRBV27 and TRBJ1-6; no clear D gene. The germline V gene has CDR1 MNHEY and CDR2 SMNVEV (reference sequence). Trimming cost V 1 base and J 10 bases, with 11 bases left between them. The CDR3 runs to 14 residues. The CDR3 DNA reads TGTGCCAGCAGTTTATGGAGGGTTGGGTCACCCCTCCACTTT. Translated: CASSLWRVGSPLHF.

The chain employs TRBV25-1 and TRBJ1-2; D unresolved. Trimming left V 3 bases short and J 0 bases short, with 11 bases between. In germline, CDR1 is MGHDK, CDR2 SYGVNS. The CDR3 sequence is 15 residues long. CDR3 nucleotides: TGTGCCAGCAGTGATATGACGGGAGCTAACTATGGCTACACCTTC. This sequence encodes CASSDMTGANYGYTF.

As to this clone: Germline and junction disagree at one end, which may indicate a read error. The rearrangement joins TRBV19 to TRBJ2-7, with a tentative D call TRBD1 (5 bases). The CDR3 is 17 amino acids. Germline CDR1 and CDR2: LNHDA and SQIVND (reference sequence). CDR3 sequence: CASSPWGSPNGPYEKYF. CDR3 sequence (DNA): TGTGCCAGTAGTCCCTGGGGCTCCCCTAACGGACCTTACGAGAAGTACTTC.

The chain couples TRBV7-9 to TRBJ1-2; 7 bases are shared with TRBD1. Unmatched junction bases numbered 7, after V lost 1 base and J lost 5 bases. The CDR3 contains 15 residues. Per germline, CDR1 SEHNR and CDR2 FQNEAQ (reference sequence). CDR3 sequence: CASSLGQGRAYGYTF. The CDR3 DNA reads TGTGCCAGCAGCTTAGGACAGGGCAGGGCTTATGGCTACACCTTC.

The chain links TRBV28 to TRBJ2-1; tentatively, D is TRBD1 (6 bases). The CDR3 consists of 13 residues. Germline CDR1 reads MDHEN; CDR2 reads SYDVKM. Trimming left V 1 base short and J 8 bases short, with 9 bases between. The CDR3: CASSLSGVHEQFF. As DNA, the CDR3 is TGTGCCAGCAGTTTATCAGGGGTCCATGAGCAGTTCTTC.

The chain links TRBV19 to TRBJ1-5; 7 bases line up with TRBD1. Germline loops: CDR1 LNHDA, CDR2 SQIVND (reference sequence). The ends lost 5 bases at V and 7 bases at J; junction bases unmatched: 11. The CDR3 length is 15 residues. DNA of the CDR3: TGTGCCAGTAGTGAGGTGAAGGGGGCAGGCCAGCCCCAGCATTTT. Residues: CASSEVKGAGQPQHF.

This chain links TRBV7-2 with TRBJ2-1, with TRBD2 identical over 9 bases. Germline lookup yields CDR1 SGHTA and CDR2 FQGNSA. The CDR3 is 15 residues long. Germline trimming cut 3 bases from V and 8 bases from J; bases unmatched to any gene: 8. CDR3 amino acids: CASSFLPAGGYEQFF. For the CDR3, the DNA is TGTGCCAGCAGCTTCCTCCCAGCGGGGGGCTATGAGCAGTTCTTC.

V gene TRBV5-4 combines with J gene TRBJ2-3, with 9 bases that match TRBD2. Germline-derived CDR1 and CDR2 are SGHNT and YYREEE (reference sequence). V gave up 2 bases and J gave up 5 bases; unmatched junction bases: 6. CDR3 length: 15 amino acids. The CDR3 sequence is CASSLGGRAGDTQYF. CDR3 nucleotides: TGTGCCAGCAGCTTAGGCGGGAGGGCCGGAGATACGCAGTATTTT.

This clone has only one observation. The chain recombines TRBV2 with TRBJ1-4; 7 bases fit TRBD1. Germline CDR1 is SNHLY and CDR2 is FYNNEI. The CDR3 covers 16 residues. Trimming cost V 5 bases and J 6 bases; bases outside gene matches: 12. CDR3 nucleotides: TGTGCCAGCAGTCCGAGGGGAGGACAGGTACATGAAAAACTGTTTTTT. Translating it yields CASSPRGGQVHEKLFF.

This chain joins TRBV5-6 and TRBJ2-7; tentative D call: TRBD2 (5 bases). The germline CDR1 and CDR2 sequences are SGHDT and YYEEEE. V lost 1 base and J lost 7, with 9 bases in between. This CDR3 is built from 12 residues. CDR3 in amino acids: CASSLRGGEQYF. The CDR3 DNA reads as TGTGCCAGCAGCTTGCGGGGTGGGGAGCAGTACTTC.

This chain connects TRBV29-1 to TRBJ2-7; D remains ambiguous. The CDR3 covers 12 residues. Germline assignment: CDR1 SQVTM and CDR2 ANQGSEA. Trimming took 4 bases from V and 3 from J, leaving 10 bases between them. The CDR3 reads CSVGDTLYEQYF. The CDR3 DNA reads TGCAGCGTTGGTGACACCCTCTACGAGCAGTACTTC.

The chain uses TRBV27 and TRBJ1-2, with unresolved D. Per germline, CDR1 MNHEY and CDR2 SMNVEV (reference sequence). Trimming pared 3 bases from V and 6 bases from J, leaving 11 bases between. This CDR3 has 13 amino acids. Written as DNA, the CDR3 is TGTGCCAGCAGTTTGTCGCAGGTGAATGGCTACACCTTC. This codes for CASSLSQVNGYTF.

This clone was detected a few times. The genes are TRBV5-4 and TRBJ2-1; D gene unclear. Germline values: CDR1 SGHNT, CDR2 YYREEE (reference sequence). Trimming removed 3 bases from V and 10 bases from J, with 11 bases in between. The CDR3 covers 12 residues. The CDR3 region is CASSSVSAEQFF. CDR3 bases: TGTGCCAGCAGCTCCGTCTCAGCGGAGCAGTTCTTC.

V gene TRBV28 combines with J gene TRBJ2-3; no clear D. The germline V and J ends were trimmed by 1 base and 0 bases, with 8 bases remaining between them. The length of the CDR3 is 15 residues. CDR1 and CDR2 (germline): MDHEN, SYDVKM. Here the CDR3 DNA reads TGTGCCAGCAGTTTATCGGCAGGCAGCACAGATACGCAGTATTTT. Translating gives CASSLSAGSTDTQYF.

With respect to this clone: This sample includes further DNA sequences coding for the same CDR3. This chain uses TRBV5-1 with TRBJ2-7; 11 bases agree with TRBD1. J lost 4 bases, V lost 4 bases, and 4 bases had no gene match. Germline CDR1 is SGHRS and CDR2 is YFSETQ. The CDR3 runs to 14 residues. For the CDR3, the DNA is TGCGCCAGCAGCCCTGGGACAGGGGGATACGAGCAGTACTTC. Its protein is CASSPGTGGYEQYF.

This sequence joins TRBV6-4 and TRBJ2-5; 12 bases are shared with TRBD2. The CDR3 sequence is 18 residues long. The germline V gene encodes CDR1 MRHNA and CDR2 SNTAGT. After removal of 6 bases from V and 3 bases from J, the junction contained 14 bases not matched to a gene. The CDR3 here is CASRRLAGDQDQKETQYF. CDR3 nucleotide sequence: TGTGCCAGCAGGCGACTAGCGGGAGACCAAGACCAAAAAGAGACCCAGTACTTC.

This clone was counted a single time. The chain uses TRBV4-2 and TRBJ2-7; D gene unclear. Germline-derived CDR1 and CDR2 are LGHNA and YNFKEQ. The CDR3 covers 15 residues. Trimming took 0 bases from V and 6 from J, leaving 15 bases between them. This CDR3 reads CASSQDPGYEVEQYF. The CDR3, as DNA: TGTGCCAGCAGCCAAGATCCTGGATATGAGGTCGAGCAGTACTTC.

The V call is TRBV7-6, the J call TRBJ2-1; a weak D match, TRBD2 (5 bases). V gave up 1 base and J gave up 0 bases, with 10 bases separating them. Germline-derived CDR1 and CDR2 are SGHVS and FNYEAQ. CDR3 length: 16 residues. The CDR3 bases are TGTGCCAGCAGCTTAGTGAGGGTTCCCTCCTACAATGAGCAGTTCTTC. Amino acids: CASSLVRVPSYNEQFF.